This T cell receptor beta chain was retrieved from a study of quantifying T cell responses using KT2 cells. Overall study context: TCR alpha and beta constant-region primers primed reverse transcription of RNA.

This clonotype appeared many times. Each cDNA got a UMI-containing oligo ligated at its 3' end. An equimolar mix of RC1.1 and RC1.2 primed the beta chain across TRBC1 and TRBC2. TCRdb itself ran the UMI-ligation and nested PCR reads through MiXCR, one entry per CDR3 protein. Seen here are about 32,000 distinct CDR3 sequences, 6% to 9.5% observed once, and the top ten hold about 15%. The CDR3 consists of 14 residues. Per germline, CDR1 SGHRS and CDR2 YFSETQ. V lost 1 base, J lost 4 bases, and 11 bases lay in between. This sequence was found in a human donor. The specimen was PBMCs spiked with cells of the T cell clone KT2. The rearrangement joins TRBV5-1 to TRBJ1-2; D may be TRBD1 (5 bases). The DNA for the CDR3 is TGCGCCAGCAGCTTGTCTCCGGGGACCTATGGCTACACCTTC. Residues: CASSLSPGTYGYTF.